The 14 T cell receptor beta chains reported below all come from one sample, sequenced in a study of response to subunit inactivated influenza vaccine. Each CDR3 protein gets one entry after TCRdb re-called the RT-PCR reads with MiXCR. The data contain roughly 700,000 distinct CDR3 sequences, approximately 15% of them singletons. The sequenced sample was PBMCs from blood, obtained 14 to 15 days before vaccination. The receptor set was obtained from a man aged 50 or older who received an inactivated influenza vaccine.

This clonotype was observed a few times. The CDR3 DNA is TGTGCCAGCAGCTTAGTGGGACGGATCTCTGGAAACACCATATATTTT. Its translation: CASSLVGRISGNTIYF. The V call is TRBV7-9, the J call TRBJ1-3; maybe TRBD1 (5 bases). The CDR3 contains 16 residues. Germline V gives CDR1 SEHNR, CDR2 FQNEAQ (reference sequence). V dropped 1 base and J dropped 0 bases, with 10 bases sitting between them.

This clonotype was picked up many times. This sequence joins TRBV6-5 and TRBJ1-2, with D uncertain. V was cut by 5 bases and J by 2 bases, with 6 bases left in between. This CDR3 region has 12 residues. Germline values: CDR1 MNHEY, CDR2 SVGAGI. The CDR3 DNA is TGTGCCAGCAGTCGGAACAACTATGGCTACACCTTC. Translated, it gives CASSRNNYGYTF.

The chain is built from TRBV11-1 and TRBJ2-6; 13 nucleotides align to TRBD2. Trimming took 5 bases from V and 2 from J; bases not matched to a gene: 6. This CDR3 region has 18 residues. The germline V gene encodes CDR1 SGHAT and CDR2 FQDESV (reference sequence). The CDR3 loop reads CASSPGLAGATGANVLTF. Written as DNA, the CDR3 is TGTGCCAGCAGCCCAGGACTAGCGGGAGCTACTGGGGCCAACGTCCTGACTTTC.

This chain links TRBV7-3 with TRBJ2-7, with 8 bases identical to TRBD2. Trimming at V came to 1 base and at J to 3 bases, leaving 5 bases not matched to a gene. Looked up from germline, CDR1 is SGHTA and CDR2 is FQGTGA. CDR3 length equals 15 residues. The CDR3 DNA sequence: TGTGCCAGCAGCTTAAGACCGGGACTAGACTACGAGCAGTACTTC. Protein sequence: CASSLRPGLDYEQYF.

The table lists this clonotype with a few counts. V gene TRBV7-2 combines with J gene TRBJ2-5; 9 nucleotides agree with TRBD2. Germline V CDR1 and CDR2: SGHTA, FQGNSA. This CDR3 contains 17 residues. Unmatched junction bases numbered 8, after V lost 2 bases and J lost 1 base. CDR3 bases: TGTGCCAGCAGCTTAACCTTAGCGGGAGCGACCCAAGAGACCCAGTACTTC. As protein: CASSLTLAGATQETQYF.

The rearrangement links TRBV12-3 or TRBV12-4 to TRBJ2-7; D might be TRBD1 (7 bases). The CDR3 sequence is 17 residues long. The ends were cut back, 2 bases at V and 0 bases at J, with 17 bases in the middle. Here the CDR3 DNA reads TGTGCCAGCAGTTTAATAGCGGTCAGGGGGGTCTCCTACGAGCAGTACTTC. Translated, it gives CASSLIAVRGVSYEQYF.

At least ten counts were recorded for this clonotype. V is TRBV5-1 and J is TRBJ1-2; unclear D gene. Germline CDR1 SGHRS, CDR2 YFSETQ. The CDR3 extends over 14 amino acids. Trimming removed 4 bases from V and 5 bases from J, with 15 bases in between. The CDR3 loop reads CASSVDGVGYGYTF. DNA for the CDR3: TGCGCCAGCAGCGTTGACGGGGTGGGGTATGGCTACACCTTC.

This clonotype appeared many times. The V call is TRBV12-3 or TRBV12-4, the J call TRBJ1-4; the match to TRBD1 covers 8 bases. This CDR3 spans 14 amino acids. J gave up 5 bases and V 6 bases, and 5 bases lay outside the gene matches. The CDR3 DNA reads as TGTGCCAGCAGATGGACAGGGAAGAATGAAAAACTGTTTTTT. Translation: CASRWTGKNEKLFF.

V gene TRBV24-1 combines with J gene TRBJ1-1; D remains ambiguous. Germline V gives CDR1 KGHDR, CDR2 SFDVKD. V lost 1 base to trimming and J lost 6 bases, with 8 bases between them. This CDR3 has 13 amino acids. The CDR3, as DNA: TGTGCCACCAGTGATTTAGGGTCATCTGAAGCTTTCTTT. Translating gives CATSDLGSSEAFF.

J is TRBJ2-2 and V is TRBV3-1, with TRBD2 identical over 10 bases. The ends lost 10 bases at V and 1 base at J; junction bases unmatched: 12. This CDR3 spans 17 amino acids. Germline values: CDR1 LGHDT, CDR2 YNNKEL (reference sequence). The CDR3 nucleotides read TGTGCCACCAAGCGGTCTAGCGGGAGTTGGAACACCGGGGAGCTGTTTTTT. Its protein product is CATKRSSGSWNTGELFF.

This clonotype was observed a handful of times. This chain connects TRBV29-1 to TRBJ2-5, with D tentatively TRBD2 (5 bases). The CDR3 runs to 15 residues. CDR1 is SQVTM, CDR2 ANQGSEA, per germline. The V end lost 6 bases, the J end lost 4 bases, and 21 bases lay between the germline ends. This chain's CDR3 is CSVDPSRGAPETQYF. In DNA form, the CDR3 reads TGCAGCGTCGACCCCTCCCGGGGAGCTCCAGAGACCCAGTACTTC.

The chain carries TRBV4-1 and TRBJ1-1, with 7 bases identical to TRBD1. The junction had 12 bases not matched to a gene; V was cut back by 4 bases and J by 7 bases. There are 15 residues in the CDR3. CDR1 is MGHRA and CDR2 is YSYEKL in the germline V gene. CDR3 loop: CASSPNTGVGGEAFF. The CDR3 region has the DNA TGCGCCAGCAGCCCCAATACAGGGGTCGGGGGTGAAGCTTTCTTT.

This clonotype was observed a few times. The chain recombines TRBV7-2 with TRBJ2-1, with TRBD2 identical over 10 bases. The CDR3 runs 19 residues. The germline V gene encodes CDR1 SGHTA and CDR2 FQGNSA. V dropped 0 bases and J dropped 7; count of bases not matched to a gene: 15. CDR3 region: CASSLASRFLAGVVNEQFF. CDR3 sequence (DNA): TGTGCCAGCAGCTTAGCGTCCCGTTTCCTAGCGGGAGTAGTTAATGAGCAGTTCTTC.

The chain couples TRBV18 to TRBJ2-4; D may be TRBD1 (5 bases). Germline V CDR1 and CDR2: KGHSH, LQKENI. The CDR3 totals 16 residues. Deletions cut 2 bases from V and 1 base from J, with 12 bases between. CDR3 sequence: CASSPSQGIAKNIQYF. In DNA form, the CDR3 reads TGTGCCAGCTCACCATCGCAGGGTATCGCCAAAAACATTCAGTACTTC.